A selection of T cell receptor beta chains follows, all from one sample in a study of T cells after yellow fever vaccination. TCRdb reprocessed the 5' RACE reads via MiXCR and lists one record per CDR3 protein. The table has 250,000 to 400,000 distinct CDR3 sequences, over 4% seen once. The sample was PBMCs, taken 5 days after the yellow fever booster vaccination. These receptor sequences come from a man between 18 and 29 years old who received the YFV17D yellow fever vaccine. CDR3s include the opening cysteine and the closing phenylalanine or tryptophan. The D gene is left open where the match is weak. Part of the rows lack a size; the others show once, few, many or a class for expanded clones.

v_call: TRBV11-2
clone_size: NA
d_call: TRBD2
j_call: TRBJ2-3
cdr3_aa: CASSLYAGGPEDTQYF
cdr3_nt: TGTGCCAGCAGCTTATACGCGGGGGGGCCCGAAGATACGCAGTATTTT

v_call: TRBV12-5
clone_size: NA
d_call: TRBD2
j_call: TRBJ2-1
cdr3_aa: CASGLDSGGVNEQFF
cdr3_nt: TGTGCTAGTGGTTTGGATAGCGGGGGGGTCAATGAGCAGTTCTTC

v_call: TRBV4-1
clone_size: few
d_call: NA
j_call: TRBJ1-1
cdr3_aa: CASSQEVGGATEAFF
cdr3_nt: TGCGCCAGCAGCCAAGAGGTGGGGGGCGCGACTGAAGCTTTCTTT

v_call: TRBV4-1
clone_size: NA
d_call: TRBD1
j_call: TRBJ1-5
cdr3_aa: CASSQVTGMNAQHF
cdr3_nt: TGCGCCAGCAGCCAAGTGACAGGGATGAATGCCCAGCATTTT

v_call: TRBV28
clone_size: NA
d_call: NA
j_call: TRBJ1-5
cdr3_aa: CASTHGGRGQPQHF
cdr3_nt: TGTGCCAGTACTCACGGGGGGCGCGGTCAGCCCCAGCATTTT

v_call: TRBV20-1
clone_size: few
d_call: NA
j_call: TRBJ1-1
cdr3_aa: CSARGHTNTEAFF
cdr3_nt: TGCAGTGCTAGAGGTCATACGAACACTGAAGCTTTCTTT

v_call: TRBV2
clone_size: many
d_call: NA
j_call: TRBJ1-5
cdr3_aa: CASSSGVLGQPQHF
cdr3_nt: TGTGCCAGTTCAAGTGGGGTGCTCGGTCAGCCCCAGCATTTT

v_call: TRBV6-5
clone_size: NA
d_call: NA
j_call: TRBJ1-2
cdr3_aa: CASSDPGYGYTF
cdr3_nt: TGTGCCAGCAGTGACCCGGGTTATGGCTACACCTTC

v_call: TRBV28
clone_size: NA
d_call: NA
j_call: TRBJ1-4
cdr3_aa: CASSFLQGHRNEKLFF
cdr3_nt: TGTGCCAGCAGTTTCCTCCAAGGACACCGTAATGAAAAACTGTTTTTT

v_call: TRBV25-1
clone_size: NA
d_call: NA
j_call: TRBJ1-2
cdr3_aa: CASTRDTVDGYTF
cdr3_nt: TGTGCCAGCACCCGGGACACGGTCGACGGCTACACCTTC

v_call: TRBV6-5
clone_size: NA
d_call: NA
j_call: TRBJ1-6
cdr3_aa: CASSPSSRSPLHF
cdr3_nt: TGTGCCAGCAGTCCAAGCTCGCGTTCACCCCTCCACTTT

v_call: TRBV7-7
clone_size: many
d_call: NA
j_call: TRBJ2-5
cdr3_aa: CASSLSSQGTETQYF
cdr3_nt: TGTGCTAGCAGCTTATCCTCGCAGGGCACAGAGACCCAGTACTTC

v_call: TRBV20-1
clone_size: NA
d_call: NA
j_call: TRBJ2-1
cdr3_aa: CSALVYNEQFF
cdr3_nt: TGCAGTGCTCTGGTATACAATGAGCAGTTCTTC

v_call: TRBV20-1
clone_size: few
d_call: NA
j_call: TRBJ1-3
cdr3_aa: CSARDTGISDTIYF
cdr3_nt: TGCAGTGCTAGAGATACGGGGATTAGTGACACCATATATTTT

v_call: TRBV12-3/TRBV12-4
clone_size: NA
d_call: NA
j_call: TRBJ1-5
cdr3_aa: CASKSGGQPQHF
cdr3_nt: TGTGCCAGCAAGTCGGGCGGACAGCCCCAGCATTTT

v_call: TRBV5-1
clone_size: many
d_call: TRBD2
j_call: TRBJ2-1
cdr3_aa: CASRPSGGGANEQFF
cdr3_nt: TGCGCCAGCAGACCCTCTGGCGGGGGGGCCAATGAGCAGTTCTTC

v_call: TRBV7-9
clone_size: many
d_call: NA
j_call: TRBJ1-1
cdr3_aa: CASSLVARNTEAFF
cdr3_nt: TGTGCCAGCAGCTTAGTTGCCCGGAACACTGAAGCTTTCTTT

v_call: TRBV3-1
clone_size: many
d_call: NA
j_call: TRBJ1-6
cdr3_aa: CASSQAPLTGSPLHF
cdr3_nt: TGTGCCAGCAGCCAAGCGCCTCTCACAGGGTCACCCCTCCACTTT

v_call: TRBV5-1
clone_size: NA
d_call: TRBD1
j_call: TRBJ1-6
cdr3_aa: CASSSDRGESSPLHF
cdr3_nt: TGCGCCAGCAGCTCGGACAGGGGGGAGAGCTCACCCCTCCACTTT

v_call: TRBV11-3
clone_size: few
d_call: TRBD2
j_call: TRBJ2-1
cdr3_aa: CASSLDLGSGLYNEQFF
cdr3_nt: TGTGCCAGCAGCTTAGATCTGGGTAGCGGGCTGTACAATGAGCAGTTCTTC

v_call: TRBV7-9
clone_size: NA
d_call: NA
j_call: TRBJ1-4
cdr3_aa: CASSGQTNEKLFF
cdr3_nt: TGTGCCAGCAGTGGACAGACTAATGAAAAACTGTTTTTT

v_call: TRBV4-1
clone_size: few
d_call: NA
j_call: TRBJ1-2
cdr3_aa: CASSQEGVGYGYTF
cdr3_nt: TGCGCCAGCAGCCAAGAGGGTGTGGGATATGGCTACACCTTC

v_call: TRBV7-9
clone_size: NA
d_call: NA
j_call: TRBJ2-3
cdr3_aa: CASSFRAATTDTQYF
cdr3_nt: TGTGCCAGCAGCTTCAGGGCAGCCACCACAGATACGCAGTATTTT

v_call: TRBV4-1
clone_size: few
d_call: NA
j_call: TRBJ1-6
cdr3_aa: CASSPLAGGRNSPLHF
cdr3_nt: TGCGCCAGCAGCCCACTGGCCGGGGGGCGGAATTCACCCCTCCACTTT

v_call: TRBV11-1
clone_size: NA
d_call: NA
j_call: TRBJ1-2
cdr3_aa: CASSLGQRIPDTGYTF
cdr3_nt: TGTGCCAGCAGCTTGGGACAACGGATCCCGGACACTGGCTACACCTTC

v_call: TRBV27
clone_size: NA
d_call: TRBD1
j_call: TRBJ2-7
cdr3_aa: CASSTRQGYEQYF
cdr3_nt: TGTGCCAGCAGTACGAGACAGGGCTACGAGCAGTACTTC